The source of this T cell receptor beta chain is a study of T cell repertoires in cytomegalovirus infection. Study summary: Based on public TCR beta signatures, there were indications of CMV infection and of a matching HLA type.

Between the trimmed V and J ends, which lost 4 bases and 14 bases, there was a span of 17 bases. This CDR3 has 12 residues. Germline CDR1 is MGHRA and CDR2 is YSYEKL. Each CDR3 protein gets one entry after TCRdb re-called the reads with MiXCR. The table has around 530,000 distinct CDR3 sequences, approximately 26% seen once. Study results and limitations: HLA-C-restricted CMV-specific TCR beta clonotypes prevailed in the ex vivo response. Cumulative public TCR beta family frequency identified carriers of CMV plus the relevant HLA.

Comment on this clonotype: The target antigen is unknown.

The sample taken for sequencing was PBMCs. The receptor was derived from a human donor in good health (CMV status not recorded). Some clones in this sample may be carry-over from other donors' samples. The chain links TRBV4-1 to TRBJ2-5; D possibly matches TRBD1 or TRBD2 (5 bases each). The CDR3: CASSPGLDSIYF. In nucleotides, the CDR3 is TGCGCCAGCAGCCCAGGGTTGGACTCCATTTACTTC.